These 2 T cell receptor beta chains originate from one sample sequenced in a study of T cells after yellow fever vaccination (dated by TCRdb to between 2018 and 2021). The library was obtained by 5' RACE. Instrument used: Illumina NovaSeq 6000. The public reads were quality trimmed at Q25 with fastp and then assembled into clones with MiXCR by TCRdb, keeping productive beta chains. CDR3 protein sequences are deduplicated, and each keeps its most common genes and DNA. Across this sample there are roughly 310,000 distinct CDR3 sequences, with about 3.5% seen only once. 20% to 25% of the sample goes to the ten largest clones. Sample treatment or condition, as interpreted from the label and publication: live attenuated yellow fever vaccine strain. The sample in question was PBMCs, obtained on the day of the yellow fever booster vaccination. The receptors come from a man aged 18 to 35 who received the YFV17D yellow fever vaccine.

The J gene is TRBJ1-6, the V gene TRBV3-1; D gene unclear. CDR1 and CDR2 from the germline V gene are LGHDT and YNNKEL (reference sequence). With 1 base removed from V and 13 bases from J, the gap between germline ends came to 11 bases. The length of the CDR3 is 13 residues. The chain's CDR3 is CASSQVNSRPLHF. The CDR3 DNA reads TGTGCCAGCAGCCAAGTTAACAGTCGGCCCCTCCACTTT.

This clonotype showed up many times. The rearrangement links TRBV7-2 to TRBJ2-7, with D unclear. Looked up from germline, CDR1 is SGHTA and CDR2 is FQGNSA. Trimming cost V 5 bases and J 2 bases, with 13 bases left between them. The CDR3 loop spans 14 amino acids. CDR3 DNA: TGTGCCAGCAGCCCCGGACCCCAAACCTACGAGCAGTACTTC. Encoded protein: CASSPGPQTYEQYF.